Listed below are T cell receptor beta chains from one sample, sequenced in a study of blood T cell repertoires in COVID-19. Clones were sequenced by immunoSEQ multiplex PCR, and TCRdb holds only the in-frame ones, with some missing. The data show over 95,000 clones, over 75% seen once. The sample taken for sequencing was peripheral blood. Source of these receptors: a man aged 45-60 years with acute or convalescent COVID-19. Both conserved end residues are part of each CDR3. The D gene is left open where the match is weak. The size of a clone is reported for some rows only, either as once, few or many, or as a class for expanded clones.

D	V	size	J	DNA	CDR3
.	TRBV7-3	once	TRBJ2-2	TGTGCCAGCAGCCTGCAGGGGTACACCGGGGAGCTGTTTTTT	CASSLQGYTGELFF
TRBD2	TRBV9	.	TRBJ2-3	TGTGCCAGCAGCCCGGCTAGCGGGGGGAGCACAGATACGCAGTATTTT	CASSPASGGSTDTQYF
.	TRBV7-6	.	TRBJ1-6	TGTGCCAGCAGCTCGTTCAGGGATTCACCCCTCCACTTT	CASSSFRDSPLHF
TRBD1	TRBV2	.	TRBJ1-2	TGTGCCAGCAGGGGGACAGGGGCCCGAAGCTATGGCTACACCTTC	CASRGTGARSYGYTF
.	TRBV10-3	.	TRBJ2-7	TGTGCCATCCGGGAGACAACCTCCTACGAGCAGTACTTC	CAIRETTSYEQYF
.	TRBV6-6	few	TRBJ1-5	TGTGCCAGCAGTTACAGCGATCAGCCCCAGCATTTT	CASSYSDQPQHF
.	TRBV3-1/TRBV3-2	.	TRBJ1-1	TGTGCCAGCAGCCAAGAGTTGAGACAGGAGAACACTGAAGCTTTCTTT	CASSQELRQENTEAFF
TRBD1	TRBV5-5	.	TRBJ1-1	TGTGCCAGCACCTGGGGACAGGGATCGTCCGGTGAAGCTTTCTTT	CASTWGQGSSGEAFF
TRBD2	TRBV5-1	.	TRBJ2-2	TGCGCCAGCAGCTCGCAACCTAGCGGGGGGAGCACCGGGGAGCTGTTTTTT	CASSSQPSGGSTGELFF
.	TRBV2	.	TRBJ1-6	TGTGCCAGCAGTGAGGGGGGTGGGAGTTCACCCCTCCACTTT	CASSEGGGSSPLHF
.	TRBV7-7	.	TRBJ1-4	TGTGCCAGCAGCCCCACGGGGTTGGAGCAGGCTCATGAAAAACTGTTTTTT	CASSPTGLEQAHEKLFF
.	TRBV3-1/TRBV3-2	.	TRBJ2-1	TGTGCCAGCAGCCAAGAACAGAGCTCCTACAATGAGCAGTTCTTC	CASSQEQSSYNEQFF
TRBD1	TRBV5-4	.	TRBJ2-5	TGTGCCAGCAAGGGACAGCTCCAAGAGACCCAGTACTTC	CASKGQLQETQYF
.	TRBV11-2	.	TRBJ1-2	TGTGCCAGCAGCTCGATAGATAACTATGGCTACACCTTC	CASSSIDNYGYTF
.	TRBV5-1	few	TRBJ1-1	TGCGCCAGTCTCGGGACGGGGGGCACTGAAGCTTTCTTT	CASLGTGGTEAFF
.	TRBV7-3	.	TRBJ2-1	TGTGCCAGCAGCTTAGAACCGGGAAGCTCCTACAATGAGCAGTTCTTC	CASSLEPGSSYNEQFF
.	TRBV18	.	TRBJ2-5	TGTGCCAGCTCACCAGGCCAGAAAGAGACCCAGTACTTC	CASSPGQKETQYF
.	TRBV6-5	.	TRBJ1-4	TGTGCCAGCAGTTACAGTCCCGGAGGTGAAAAACTGTTTTTT	CASSYSPGGEKLFF
TRBD1	TRBV9	.	TRBJ1-4	TGTGCCAGCAGCGGCGGACAGGGATTTAATGAAAAACTGTTTTTT	CASSGGQGFNEKLFF
.	TRBV7-2	once	TRBJ2-1	TGTGCCAGCAGCTTAGCGATCATGCCCCAGGGTCGCGAGCAGTTCTTC	CASSLAIMPQGREQFF
.	TRBV10-3	.	TRBJ1-4	TGTGCCATCAGAAGGGAGGGAGAAAAACTGTTTTTT	CAIRREGEKLFF
TRBD1	TRBV9	.	TRBJ1-1	TGTGCCAGCAGGTCGACAGGGGAGAACACTGAAGCTTTCTTT	CASRSTGENTEAFF
.	TRBV15	.	TRBJ2-6	TGTGCCACCAGCAGAGGCAGGGCCTTGGCCGGGGCCAACGTCCTGACTTTC	CATSRGRALAGANVLTF
.	TRBV28	.	TRBJ1-5	TGTGCCAGCAGTTTTTCGTACGCAAGCTTCTTTATCGATAGCAATCAGCCCCAGCATTTT	CASSFSYASFFIDSNQPQHF
TRBD1	TRBV5-4	.	TRBJ1-1	TGTGCCAGCAGCCAAGACAGGGTAACAATCACTGAAGCTTTCTTT	CASSQDRVTITEAFF
.	TRBV2	.	TRBJ2-2	TGTGCCAGCAGTGACAGGGGTGTCACCGGGGAGCTGTTTTTT	CASSDRGVTGELFF
TRBD1	TRBV24-1	.	TRBJ1-1	TGTGCCACCAGGGCTTCCGGGACAGGGAACACTGAAGCTTTCTTT	CATRASGTGNTEAFF
.	TRBV11-2	.	TRBJ1-1	TGTGCCAGCAGCTTCGACAGAACGGCAGTAGCTTTCTTT	CASSFDRTAVAFF
TRBD1	TRBV10-3	.	TRBJ1-2	TGTGCCATCAGTGAGTCCGGGACAGGGGCTGGCTACACCTTC	CAISESGTGAGYTF
TRBD1	TRBV6-6	.	TRBJ2-2	TGTGCCAGCAGTTACCTCGGACAGGCCACCGGGGAGCTGTTTTTT	CASSYLGQATGELFF
.	TRBV30	.	TRBJ1-6	TGTGCCTGGAGTGTATTCATGCGTTGGGGGGACCGGGGGTCCTATAATTCACCCCTCCACTTT	CAWSVFMRWGDRGSYNSPLHF
.	TRBV10-3	.	TRBJ1-1	TGTGCCATCAGGGGGCGGGGAGGGAACACTGAAGCTTTCTTT	CAIRGRGGNTEAFF
TRBD1	TRBV30	.	TRBJ1-5	TGTGCCTGGGGGGACAGGGGATATAGCAATCAGCCCCAGCATTTT	CAWGDRGYSNQPQHF
.	TRBV24-1	.	TRBJ1-2	TGTGCCACCAGTGATCCGACAGCTAACTATGGCTACACCTTC	CATSDPTANYGYTF
.	TRBV9	.	TRBJ1-5	TGTGCCAGCAGCGTCGGGAATCAGCCCCAGCATTTT	CASSVGNQPQHF
.	TRBV24-1	once	TRBJ2-5	TGTGCCACCAGGAGAGGGGGGGGCCCCCAAGAGACCCAGTACTTC	CATRRGGGPQETQYF
TRBD1	TRBV28	.	TRBJ2-7	TGTGCCAGCACCCACAGGGGACAGGGTGAACGCGAGCAGTACTTC	CASTHRGQGEREQYF
TRBD1	TRBV5-1	.	TRBJ2-1	TGCGCCAGCAGCACGGGACAGGGGGCGCGCAATGAGCAGTTCTTC	CASSTGQGARNEQFF
TRBD2	TRBV5-1	.	TRBJ2-1	TGCGCCAGCACCCCGGCTAGCGGGGGCCTTTACAATGAGCAGTTCTTC	CASTPASGGLYNEQFF
.	TRBV25-1	.	TRBJ1-4	TGTGCCAGCAGTGTTCTTGAAAAACTGTTTTTT	CASSVLEKLFF
TRBD2	TRBV4-2	once	TRBJ2-1	TGTGCCAGTAGTAGCGGGGCTCCGGACAATGAGCAGTTCTTC	CASSSGAPDNEQFF
.	TRBV5-8	few	TRBJ1-4	TGTGCCAGCAGCCTGGCTTCGGGTAGTCAGGGGACTAATGAAAAACTGTTTTTT	CASSLASGSQGTNEKLFF
.	TRBV4-1	.	TRBJ1-1	TGCGCCAGCAGCCAAGAATTAGTCTCGAACACTGAAGCTTTCTTT	CASSQELVSNTEAFF
.	TRBV28	.	TRBJ1-2	TGTGCCAGCAAAGGGGTGAGTCTTCATGGCTACACCTTC	CASKGVSLHGYTF
TRBD1	TRBV5-1	.	TRBJ1-4	TGCGCCAGCAGCCCCTTAGACAGGGGGCTTGAAAAACTGTTTTTT	CASSPLDRGLEKLFF
.	TRBV29-1	.	TRBJ2-5	TGCAGCGTTGAAGTATCCAGGGGGAGGCTAGAGACCCAGTACTTC	CSVEVSRGRLETQYF
.	TRBV5-4	.	TRBJ2-3	TGTGCCAGCAGCCTGGGGACTGCCACAGATACGCAGTATTTT	CASSLGTATDTQYF
.	TRBV10-2	.	TRBJ1-6	TGCGCCAGCAGTGAGCTGAGATTAAATTCACCCCTCCACTTT	CASSELRLNSPLHF